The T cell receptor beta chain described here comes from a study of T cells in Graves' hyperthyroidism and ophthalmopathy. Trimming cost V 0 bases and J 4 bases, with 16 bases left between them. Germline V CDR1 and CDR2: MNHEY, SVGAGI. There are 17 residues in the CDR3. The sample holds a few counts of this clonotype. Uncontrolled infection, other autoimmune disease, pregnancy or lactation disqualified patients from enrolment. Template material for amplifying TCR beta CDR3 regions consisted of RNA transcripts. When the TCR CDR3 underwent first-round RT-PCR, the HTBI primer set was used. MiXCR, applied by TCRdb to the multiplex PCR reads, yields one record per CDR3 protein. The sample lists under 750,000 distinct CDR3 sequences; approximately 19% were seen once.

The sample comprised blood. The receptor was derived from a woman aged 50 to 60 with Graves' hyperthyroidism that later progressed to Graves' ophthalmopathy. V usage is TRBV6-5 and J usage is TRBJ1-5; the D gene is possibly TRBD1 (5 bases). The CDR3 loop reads CASSYSRPGGGNQPQHF. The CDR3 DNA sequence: TGTGCCAGCAGTTACTCCCGTCCCGGGGGGGGGAATCAGCCCCAGCATTTT.